What follows are 4 T cell receptor beta chains derived from one specimen sequenced in a study of T cells in Graves' hyperthyroidism and ophthalmopathy. The source material, RNA transcripts, was used to amplify TCR beta CDR3 regions. During a first-round RT-PCR of the TCR CDR3, the HTBI primer set was used. Via MiXCR, TCRdb re-called the multiplex PCR reads, giving one row per CDR3 protein. Here the sample spans around 620,000 distinct CDR3 sequences, 35% to 55% being singletons. Sequences were obtained from peripheral blood or thyroid tissue (not recorded which). The receptors were gathered from an adult woman with Graves' disease, either hyperthyroidism or ophthalmopathy (not recorded which).

This clonotype was detected many times. The rearrangement uses TRBV7-8 and TRBJ2-5; D possibly corresponds to TRBD2 (5 bases). The CDR3 length is 13 residues. Deletions cut 5 bases from V and 3 bases from J, with 10 bases between. Germline-derived CDR1 and CDR2 are SGHVS and FQNEAQ. CDR3 region: CASSRKLEETQYF. The CDR3 DNA reads TGTGCCAGCAGCCGAAAACTAGAAGAGACCCAGTACTTC.

This clonotype was seen a few times. This chain connects TRBV12-3 or TRBV12-4 to TRBJ2-1; 9 nucleotides agree with TRBD1. V lost 5 bases and J lost 6; bases outside the gene matches: 11. The CDR3 extends over 16 amino acids. In DNA form, the CDR3 reads TGTGCCAGCAGTCATACCACAGGGGGCATACGCAATGAGCAGTTCTTC. The encoded protein is CASSHTTGGIRNEQFF.

The V and J genes are TRBV25-1 and TRBJ1-6; 7 bases are shared with TRBD1. CDR3 size: 16 residues. From germline, CDR1 is MGHDK and CDR2 SYGVNS. Trimming removed 3 bases from V and 10 bases from J; junction bases left unmatched: 12. The CDR3, as DNA: TGTGCCAGCAGTGAGTTTAAAGAGGGGGCCGCGTCACCCCTCCACTTT. Its protein product is CASSEFKEGAASPLHF.

This clonotype occurred many times. The chain carries TRBV19 and TRBJ2-7; tentatively, D is TRBD1 or TRBD2 (5 bases each). V lost 7 bases to trimming and J lost 2 bases, with 18 bases between them. The CDR3 covers 15 residues. The germline gives CDR1 LNHDA, CDR2 SQIVND (reference sequence). CDR3 protein: CASTAYVGATYEQYF. The CDR3, as DNA: TGTGCCAGTACCGCGTATGTCGGGGCTACCTACGAGCAGTACTTC. The variable domain in full, with the rest retrieved from reference TRBV19 and TRBJ2-7, is DGGITQSPKYLFRKEGQNVTLSCEQNLNHDAMYWYRQDPGQGLRLIYYSQIVNDFQKGDIAEGYSVSREKKESFPLTVTSAQKNPTAFYLCASTAYVGATYEQYFGPGTRLTVT.